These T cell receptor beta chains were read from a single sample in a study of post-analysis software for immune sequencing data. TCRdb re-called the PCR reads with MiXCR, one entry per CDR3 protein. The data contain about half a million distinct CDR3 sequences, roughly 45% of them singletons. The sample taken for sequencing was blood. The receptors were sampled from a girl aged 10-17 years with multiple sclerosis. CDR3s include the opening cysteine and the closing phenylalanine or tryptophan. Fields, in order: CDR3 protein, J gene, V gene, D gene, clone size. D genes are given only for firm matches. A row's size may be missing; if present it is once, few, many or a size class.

CDR3: CSARLGTAQSYNEQFF
J: TRBJ2-1
V: TRBV20-1
D: TRBD1
size: .

CDR3: CASSCGQQETQYF
J: TRBJ2-5
V: TRBV6-5
D: .
size: .

CDR3: CASSLDFSYEQYF
J: TRBJ2-7
V: TRBV7-9
D: .
size: .

CDR3: CASSLASGQISYEQYF
J: TRBJ2-7
V: TRBV5-1
D: .
size: .

CDR3: CASSPLPFEQFF
J: TRBJ2-1
V: TRBV27
D: .
size: few

CDR3: CAGAVAGTDTQYF
J: TRBJ2-3
V: TRBV7-9
D: .
size: few

CDR3: CSARPDRGQTDTQYF
J: TRBJ2-3
V: TRBV20-1
D: TRBD1
size: .

CDR3: CSVEFTGSYEQYF
J: TRBJ2-7
V: TRBV29-1
D: .
size: few

CDR3: CASSLYTSSSYNEQFF
J: TRBJ2-1
V: TRBV28
D: .
size: once

CDR3: CASSYSSYQPQHF
J: TRBJ1-5
V: TRBV6-6
D: .
size: few

CDR3: CASSLQTDGNEQYF
J: TRBJ2-7
V: TRBV7-8
D: .
size: few

CDR3: CASSLTGTGYNEQYF
J: .
V: TRBV6-5
D: .
size: .

CDR3: CASSPMQGYQPQHF
J: TRBJ1-5
V: TRBV27
D: .
size: few

CDR3: CASSRDSRGEQFF
J: TRBJ2-1
V: TRBV5-1
D: TRBD1
size: .

CDR3: CASSRQVSSNQPQHF
J: TRBJ1-5
V: TRBV6-6
D: .
size: few

CDR3: CASTLLRDGGGTQYF
J: TRBJ2-5
V: TRBV28
D: .
size: .

CDR3: CSARALTSGRAEANVLTF
J: TRBJ2-6
V: TRBV20-1
D: TRBD2
size: .

CDR3: CASSRLAGIYNEQFF
J: TRBJ2-1
V: TRBV6-6
D: TRBD2
size: .

CDR3: CSGDKNTF
J: TRBJ1-2
V: TRBV29-1
D: .
size: .

CDR3: CSVGGGREGNTEAFF
J: TRBJ1-1
V: TRBV29-1
D: .
size: .

CDR3: CASSDQVTQYF
J: TRBJ2-3
V: TRBV25-1
D: .
size: .

CDR3: CASSLAGGGIYGYTF
J: TRBJ1-2
V: TRBV28
D: .
size: .

CDR3: CASRWDSSYEQYF
J: TRBJ2-7
V: TRBV6-6
D: TRBD1
size: few

CDR3: CATSVSRASRADTQYF
J: TRBJ2-3
V: TRBV15
D: .
size: .

CDR3: CSASVLNSNQPQHF
J: TRBJ1-5
V: TRBV20-1
D: .
size: .

CDR3: CASSTAPSGSYEQYF
J: TRBJ2-7
V: TRBV5-1
D: TRBD2
size: .

CDR3: CASSQTGGSETQYF
J: TRBJ2-5
V: TRBV12-3/TRBV12-4
D: TRBD1
size: few

CDR3: CARSSPPGQNTQYF
J: TRBJ2-3
V: TRBV7-2
D: TRBD1
size: .

CDR3: CSVTGHNTDTQYF
J: TRBJ2-3
V: TRBV29-1
D: .
size: few

CDR3: CASSPPSGTYEQYF
J: TRBJ2-7
V: TRBV18
D: .
size: .

CDR3: CASSFWTGNTEAFF
J: TRBJ1-1
V: TRBV7-2
D: TRBD1
size: .

CDR3: CASSSSYDGTDTQYF
J: TRBJ2-3
V: TRBV27
D: .
size: .

CDR3: CSARDPSPYEQYF
J: TRBJ2-7
V: TRBV20-1
D: .
size: .

CDR3: CSVGSGRNKNYGYTF
J: TRBJ1-2
V: TRBV29-1
D: .
size: .

CDR3: CASSWPDWTYEQYF
J: TRBJ2-7
V: TRBV7-8
D: .
size: .

CDR3: CASSLTHGGTLKHEQYF
J: TRBJ2-7
V: TRBV6-5
D: TRBD2
size: many

CDR3: CSVYETSGRGGLGNEQFF
J: TRBJ2-1
V: TRBV29-1
D: TRBD2
size: few

CDR3: CSARGPRYTDTQYF
J: TRBJ2-3
V: TRBV20-1
D: .
size: .

CDR3: CASSLPGTGELFF
J: TRBJ2-2
V: TRBV7-3
D: .
size: .

CDR3: CASSSGDYSYEQYF
J: TRBJ2-7
V: TRBV5-1
D: TRBD2
size: .

CDR3: CASSFDRGAFF
J: TRBJ1-1
V: TRBV12-3/TRBV12-4
D: .
size: .

CDR3: CASSALQPGTGGPEAFF
J: TRBJ1-1
V: TRBV9
D: TRBD1
size: .

CDR3: CATSRDSAAGRFNEQFF
J: TRBJ2-1
V: TRBV15
D: .
size: .

CDR3: CATSETLGHAETQYF
J: TRBJ2-5
V: TRBV15
D: .
size: .

CDR3: CASSTGQGRMNEQFF
J: TRBJ2-1
V: TRBV7-2
D: TRBD1
size: .

CDR3: CSVVVRGAGGYTF
J: TRBJ1-2
V: TRBV29-1
D: .
size: .

CDR3: CSAGRDRRQETQYF
J: TRBJ2-5
V: TRBV20-1
D: TRBD1
size: once

CDR3: CASRADRGGETQYF
J: TRBJ2-5
V: TRBV2
D: TRBD1
size: .

CDR3: CASILPGQGEEGQETQYF
J: TRBJ2-5
V: TRBV25-1
D: .
size: .

CDR3: CASNNLGTANNEQYF
J: .
V: TRBV2
D: .
size: .

CDR3: CASSPRARENEQFF
J: TRBJ2-1
V: TRBV7-8
D: .
size: .

CDR3: CASSSPRTGSYNEQFF
J: TRBJ2-1
V: TRBV7-9
D: .
size: .

CDR3: CASSVGFRAVQETQYF
J: TRBJ2-5
V: TRBV9
D: .
size: .

CDR3: CSVANSNQPQHF
J: TRBJ1-5
V: TRBV29-1
D: .
size: few